This T cell receptor beta chain was found in a study of cytomegalovirus exposure and HLA in healthy donors. The PCR ran on 60 Vbeta and 13 Jbeta primers. In the original analysis: The count from a later analysis was some 80 million unique TCR beta chains, 9.5 million to 11 million of them shared. Repertoires were generated with immunoSEQ multiplex PCR, while TCRdb's copy carries only in-frame clones and drops some. The D gene and trimming were derived from the DNA, and the V and J assignments and clone size from that table. Of 100,000 to 150,000 clones detected, 75% to 85% appear once; the ten largest clones hold 3.6%. Germline-derived CDR1 and CDR2 are SEHNR and FQNEAQ (reference sequence). Trimming shortened V by 4 bases and J by 0 bases, and 15 bases separated the two germline ends. This CDR3 contains 17 residues.

The chain links TRBV7-9 to TRBJ2-2; no clear D gene. The clonotype comes from a man in his forties in good health and CMV-seronegative. The specimen sequenced was PBMCs. CDR3 nucleotide sequence: TGTGCCAGCAGCTCGAAGGCAGGTCGAACGAACACCGGGGAGCTGTTTTTT. Translating it yields CASSSKAGRTNTGELFF.